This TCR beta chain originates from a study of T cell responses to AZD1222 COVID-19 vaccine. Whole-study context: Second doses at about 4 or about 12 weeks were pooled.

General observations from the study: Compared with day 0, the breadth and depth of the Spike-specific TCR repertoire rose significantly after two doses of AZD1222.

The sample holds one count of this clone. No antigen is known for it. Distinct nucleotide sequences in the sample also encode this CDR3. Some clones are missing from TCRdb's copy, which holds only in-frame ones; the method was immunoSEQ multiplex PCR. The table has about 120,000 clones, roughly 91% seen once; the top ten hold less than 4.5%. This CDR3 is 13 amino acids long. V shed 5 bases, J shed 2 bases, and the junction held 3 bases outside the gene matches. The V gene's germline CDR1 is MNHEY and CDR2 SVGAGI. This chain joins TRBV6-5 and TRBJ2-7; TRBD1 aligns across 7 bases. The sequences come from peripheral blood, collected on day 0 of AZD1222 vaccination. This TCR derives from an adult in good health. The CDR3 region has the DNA TGTGCCAGCAGTCCCGGGACAGCCTACGAGCAGTACTTC. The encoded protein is CASSPGTAYEQYF.